The 26 T cell receptor beta chains below were found in one sample sequenced in a study of Ad26.COV2.S vaccination and SARS-CoV-2 variants (dated by TCRdb to 2020 to 2022). Library preparation used the immunoSEQ multiplex PCR assay. TCRdb took this table from immuneACCESS and kept in-frame rearrangements with V and J called. Such tables lack part of the clones; where checked against another copy, unresolved V genes explain under half of the gap, and the rest is unexplained. This sample holds about 680,000 clones; roughly 90% were observed only once. About 1.5% of the sample is held by the ten biggest clonotypes. The intended sense of this specimen's treatment or condition label: around 19 received Ad26.COV2.S at low or high dose, single or two shots; 5 received placebo; per-sample allocation not given. Repertoires of vaccine and placebo recipients were sequenced from samples collected on day 63 after the first injection.

This specimen was peripheral blood, taken in a trial of Ad26.COV2.S vaccine versus placebo. These receptors originate from a person aged 18 to 59 who received the Ad26.COV2.S COVID-19 vaccine or a placebo.

The rearrangement joins TRBV2 to TRBJ2-3, with TRBD2 as a possible D gene (6 bases). The CDR3 contains 11 residues. Trimming took off 8 bases at V and 3 bases at J, with 6 bases between the two ends. Germline CDR1 and CDR2: SNHLY and FYNNEI. Here the CDR3 reads CASRGTDTQYF. CDR3 nucleotides: TGTGCCAGCCGGGGGACAGATACGCAGTATTTT.

This clone was recorded a few times. The chain employs TRBV4-1 and TRBJ2-3; a possible D gene is TRBD2 (5 bases). The CDR3 covers 15 residues. Germline CDR1 MGHRA, CDR2 YSYEKL. V lost 7 bases to trimming and J lost 0 bases, with 14 bases between them. In nucleotides, the CDR3 is TGCGCCAGCACCTCTGAAGGGAGAAGCACAGATACGCAGTATTTT. This gives the protein CASTSEGRSTDTQYF.

The genes are TRBV10-3 and TRBJ2-7; 11 nucleotides agree with TRBD2. The germline V gene has CDR1 ENHRY and CDR2 SYGVKD. CDR3 length: 16 residues. V shed 2 bases and J 5 bases; nucleotides not matched to a gene: 8. The CDR3 reads CAISERTGTSGHEQYF. CDR3 coding DNA: TGTGCCATCAGTGAGAGAACCGGGACTAGCGGCCACGAGCAGTACTTC.

The V and J genes are TRBV30 and TRBJ2-7, with D hard to call. Trimming took off 0 bases at V and 3 bases at J, with 9 bases between the two ends. CDR3 length: 13 amino acids. Germline CDR1 reads GTSNPN; CDR2 reads SVGIG (reference sequence). For the CDR3, the DNA is TGTGCCTGGAGTGTACTCGGGTTCTACGAGCAGTACTTC. Translation: CAWSVLGFYEQYF.

There are a few counts of this clone. J is TRBJ2-1 and V is TRBV7-9; D is possibly TRBD2 (5 bases). Trimming stripped 5 bases from V and 0 bases from J, with 17 bases between. The CDR3 runs to 17 residues. CDR1 SEHNR and CDR2 FQNEAQ come from the germline V gene (reference sequence). The CDR3 DNA follows: TGTGCCAGCAGCCACCGGGGAGAAGGTAGCTCCTACAATGAGCAGTTCTTC. Translated, it gives CASSHRGEGSSYNEQFF.

The gene calls are TRBV7-9 and TRBJ1-2, with D perhaps matching TRBD1 (6 bases). The germline V gene has CDR1 SEHNR and CDR2 FQNEAQ (reference sequence). Trimming removed 5 bases at V and 8 bases at J, with 21 bases between. The CDR3 totals 15 residues. The CDR3 DNA reads TGTGCCAGCAGCCCGGAGCGGGGCGGACAGAGAGGCTACACCTTC. This codes for CASSPERGGQRGYTF. The whole variable domain, remainder taken from reference TRBV7-9 and TRBJ1-2, is DTGVSQNPRHKITKRGQNVTFRCDPISEHNRLYWYRQTLGQGPEFLTYFQNEAQLEKSRLLSDRFSAERPKGSFSTLEIQRTEQGDSAMYLCASSPERGGQRGYTFGSGTRLTVV.

This clone was recorded a few times. The rearrangement joins TRBV12-3 or TRBV12-4 to TRBJ1-2; 8 bases agree with TRBD1. V lost 7 bases and J lost 8; bases outside the gene matches: 9. The CDR3 loop spans 13 amino acids. The CDR3 sequence: CASTASGTGGYTF. The CDR3 DNA reads as TGTGCCAGCACCGCTAGCGGGACAGGCGGCTACACCTTC.

The gene calls are TRBV12-3 or TRBV12-4 and TRBJ2-7, with a possible D match to TRBD1 (5 bases). V lost 6 bases to trimming and J lost 2 bases, with 8 bases between them. The CDR3 has 12 residues. CDR3 sequence reads: CASRQGTYEQYF. For the CDR3, the DNA is TGTGCCAGCAGGCAGGGTACCTACGAGCAGTACTTC.

As concerns this clone: The sample carries other DNA sequences with the same CDR3. J is TRBJ1-2 and V is TRBV3-1 (or the pseudogene TRBV3-2); the D is unclear. V lost 3 bases to trimming and J lost 5 bases, with 4 bases between them. Germline V gives CDR1 LGHDT, CDR2 YNNKEL (reference sequence). This CDR3 comprises 11 residues. CDR3 DNA sequence: TGTGCCAGCAGCCAGGGATATGGCTACACCTTC. This translates into CASSQGYGYTF.

The chain carries TRBV14 and TRBJ2-5; D is perhaps TRBD2 (6 bases). CDR1 SGHDN and CDR2 FVKESK come from the germline V gene. Trimming removed 0 bases at V and 5 bases at J, with 16 bases between. The CDR3 is 16 amino acids. CDR3 sequence reads: CASSQDWAIGGETQYF. CDR3 DNA sequence: TGTGCCAGCAGCCAAGATTGGGCGATAGGAGGGGAGACCCAGTACTTC. The entire variable domain, with the rest obtained from reference TRBV14 and TRBJ2-5, is as follows: EAGVTQFPSHSVIEKGQTVTLRCDPISGHDNLYWYRRVMGKEIKFLLHFVKESKQDESGMPNNRFLAERTGGTYSTLKVQPAELEDSGVYFCASSQDWAIGGETQYFGPGTRLLVL.

The V and J genes are TRBV19 and TRBJ2-7; 7 bases align to TRBD1. Germline CDR1 reads LNHDA; CDR2 reads SQIVND (reference sequence). The J segment lost 3 bases and the V segment lost 2 bases, leaving 13 bases of the junction unmatched. The CDR3 is made up of 17 amino acids. The CDR3 sequence is CASSIIPLAGGYYEQYF. CDR3 bases: TGTGCCAGTAGTATAATCCCGCTGGCAGGGGGTTACTACGAGCAGTACTTC.

This clone was counted once. This sequence joins TRBV10-3 and TRBJ1-2; TRBD1 might be the D (6 bases). This CDR3 spans 13 amino acids. In germline, CDR1 is ENHRY, CDR2 SYGVKD. Trimming left V 1 base short and J 6 bases short, with 9 bases between. In nucleotides, the CDR3 is TGTGCCATCAGTGAGTACAGGGTGGATGGCTACACCTTC. Translating gives CAISEYRVDGYTF.

V and J are TRBV10-3 and TRBJ2-6; 10 bases align to TRBD2. CDR1 and CDR2 (germline): ENHRY, SYGVKD. The trim removed 3 bases at V and 4 bases at J, leaving 6 bases unmatched. The CDR3 sequence is 17 residues long. This CDR3 is CAISDGAGGRGANVLTF. In DNA, the CDR3 is TGTGCCATCAGTGATGGAGCGGGAGGGCGGGGGGCCAACGTCCTGACTTTC.

This chain uses TRBV5-1 with TRBJ2-2, with 7 bases fitting TRBD1. Trimming cost V 0 bases and J 0 bases; bases outside gene matches: 2. The germline V gene has CDR1 SGHRS and CDR2 YFSETQ. The CDR3 is 16 amino acids. The CDR3 nucleotides read TGCGCCAGCAGCTTGGGGGGGACAGCGAACACCGGGGAGCTGTTTTTT. Protein sequence: CASSLGGTANTGELFF.

V and J are TRBV15 and TRBJ2-5, with 8 bases aligning to TRBD2. The CDR3 runs to 17 residues. V lost 1 base, J lost 4 bases, and 11 bases stayed unmatched. Per germline, CDR1 LNHNV and CDR2 YYDKDF (reference sequence). This chain's CDR3 is CATSRVNLAGWRETQYF. The CDR3 bases are TGTGCCACCAGCAGAGTGAATTTAGCGGGATGGCGAGAGACCCAGTACTTC.

V is TRBV15 and J is TRBJ2-5; D remains unclear. Germline V gene sequence: CDR1 LNHNV, CDR2 YYDKDF (reference sequence). The CDR3 has 14 amino acids. Trimming cost V 0 bases and J 0 bases, with 5 bases left between them. As DNA, the CDR3 is TGTGCCACCAGCAGAGATGTGTACCAAGAGACCCAGTACTTC. The encoded protein is CATSRDVYQETQYF.

This sequence joins TRBV5-6 and TRBJ1-2; 9 nucleotides match TRBD1. V trimming: 4 bases; J trimming: 0 bases; junction bases outside the gene matches: 7. Germline-derived CDR1 and CDR2 are SGHDT and YYEEEE. The CDR3 loop spans 16 amino acids. As DNA, the CDR3 is TGTGCCAGCAGCCGGGACAGGGCTTATACTAACTATGGCTACACCTTC. Protein product: CASSRDRAYTNYGYTF.

The chain is built from TRBV6-5 and TRBJ2-7; 14 bases map to TRBD2. Per the germline V gene, CDR1 is MNHEY and CDR2 is SVGAGI. There are 15 residues in the CDR3. The V segment lost 5 bases and the J segment 6 bases; nucleotides outside the gene matches: 6. The CDR3 loop is CASSPQGLAGVEQYF. CDR3 DNA: TGTGCCAGCAGTCCCCAGGGACTAGCGGGAGTCGAGCAGTACTTC.

The chain combines TRBV2 with TRBJ2-6; tentatively, D is TRBD2 (5 bases). Trimming cost V 3 bases and J 3 bases, with 9 bases left between them. The CDR3 runs 15 residues. The germline V gene has CDR1 SNHLY and CDR2 FYNNEI. CDR3 loop: CASSEEVVGANVLTF. Here the CDR3 DNA reads TGTGCCAGCAGTGAGGAGGTGGTTGGGGCCAACGTCCTGACTTTC.

The CDR3 coding sequence is TGTGCCAATCTCCCGGGGACGTCGCCCCAAAGCATGGAGACCCAGTACTTC. It yields the protein CANLPGTSPQSMETQYF. The chain recombines TRBV5-8 with TRBJ2-5; D possibly matches TRBD1 or TRBD2 (5 bases each). This CDR3 contains 17 residues. Germline V gene lookup returns CDR1 SGHTS and CDR2 YDEGEE. V was clipped by 9 bases and J by 5 bases, with 29 bases between them.

This sequence joins TRBV5-1 and TRBJ2-3, with D maybe TRBD1 (5 bases). This CDR3 is 16 amino acids long. V shed 3 bases and J shed 2 bases, with 16 bases lying between them. The germline CDR1 and CDR2 sequences are SGHRS and YFSETQ. In DNA form, the CDR3 reads TGCGCCAGCAGCTCAGACAGATATCAAATCACAGATACGCAGTATTTT. It translates to CASSSDRYQITDTQYF.

This clone was observed a handful of times. V is TRBV18 and J is TRBJ1-5; D uncertain. Deletions cut 3 bases from V and 3 bases from J, with 15 bases between. Germline V gene sequence: CDR1 KGHSH, CDR2 LQKENI. The CDR3 extends over 16 amino acids. CDR3 sequence: CASSPMGNSFNQPQHF. CDR3 bases: TGTGCCAGCTCACCGATGGGGAACAGCTTCAATCAGCCCCAGCATTTT.

The chain couples TRBV7-9 to TRBJ2-4, with 9 positions matching TRBD2. J lost 8 bases, V lost 5 bases, and 7 bases had no gene match. The CDR3 contains 14 residues. Germline V gene lookup returns CDR1 SEHNR and CDR2 FQNEAQ (reference sequence). CDR3 bases: TGTGCCAGCAGCCTCAGCGGGGGGCCAGACATTCAGTACTTC. Translating it yields CASSLSGGPDIQYF.

The rearrangement uses TRBV13 and TRBJ2-7; D gene unclear. CDR3 size: 14 residues. CDR1 and CDR2 (germline): PRHDT, FYEKMQ (reference sequence). V dropped 5 bases and J dropped 0 bases, with 11 bases sitting between them. CDR3 amino acids: CASSIGESSYEQYF. The CDR3 DNA is TGTGCCAGCAGCATCGGTGAAAGCTCCTACGAGCAGTACTTC.

The CDR3 bases are TGTGCCAGCAGTGAAGGACCTGGGACAGGGATCGGTGAGCAGTTCTTC. Its translation: CASSEGPGTGIGEQFF. The chain has TRBV2 and TRBJ2-1; 9 bases map to TRBD1. The germline gives CDR1 SNHLY, CDR2 FYNNEI. This CDR3 comprises 16 residues. Losses at the gene ends were 1 base for V and 9 bases for J; bases not matched to a gene: 10. Using reference TRBV2 and TRBJ2-1 for the parts outside the CDR3, the full variable domain is EPEVTQTPSHQVTQMGQEVILRCVPISNHLYFYWYRQILGQKVEFLVSFYNNEISEKSEIFDDQFSVERPDGSNFTLKIRSTKLEDSAMYFCASSEGPGTGIGEQFFGPGTRLTVL.

Remarks on this clone: In the same sample, other DNA sequences code for this CDR3. The chain uses TRBV7-2 and TRBJ1-1, with unresolved D. Trimming took 5 bases from V and 0 from J, leaving 7 bases between them. CDR3 length: 13 amino acids. Germline lookup yields CDR1 SGHTA and CDR2 FQGNSA. CDR3 nucleotides: TGTGCCAGCAGCCCCTATTTGAACACTGAAGCTTTCTTT. Protein: CASSPYLNTEAFF.